This T cell receptor (beta chain) was captured in a study of T cell changes during pregnancy in multiple sclerosis. The assay was immunoSEQ multiplex PCR, and TCRdb's table has in-frame clones only and misses some. The profile shows around 80,000 clones, around 94% of them singletons. The TCR was taken from a female donor in good health, enrolled as a control in a pregnancy study. This material consisted of peripheral blood, taken in the second trimester of pregnancy.

CDR3 coding DNA: TGTGCCAGCAGGAGACGGGAGGCTAGCACAGATACGCAGTATTTT. Its translation is CASRRREASTDTQYF. The chain links TRBV6-5 to TRBJ2-3; 7 nucleotides match TRBD2. Trimming at V came to 6 bases and at J to 0 bases, leaving 6 bases not matched to a gene. This CDR3 has 15 residues. CDR1 is MNHEY, CDR2 SVGAGI, per germline.